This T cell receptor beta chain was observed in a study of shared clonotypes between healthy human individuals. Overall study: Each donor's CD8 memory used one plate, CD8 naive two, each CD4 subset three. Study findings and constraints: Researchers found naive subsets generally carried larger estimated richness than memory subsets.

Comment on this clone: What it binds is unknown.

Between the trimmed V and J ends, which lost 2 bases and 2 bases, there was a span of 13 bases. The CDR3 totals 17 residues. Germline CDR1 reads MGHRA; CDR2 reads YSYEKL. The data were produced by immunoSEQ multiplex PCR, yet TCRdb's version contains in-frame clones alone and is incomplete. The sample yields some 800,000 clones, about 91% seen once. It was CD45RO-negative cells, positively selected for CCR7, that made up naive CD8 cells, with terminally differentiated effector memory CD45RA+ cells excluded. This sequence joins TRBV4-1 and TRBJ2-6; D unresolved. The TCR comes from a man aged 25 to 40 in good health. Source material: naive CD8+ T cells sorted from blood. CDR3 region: CASSQREIDPGANVLTF. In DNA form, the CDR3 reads TGCGCCAGCAGCCAAAGGGAAATCGACCCTGGGGCCAACGTCCTGACTTTC.